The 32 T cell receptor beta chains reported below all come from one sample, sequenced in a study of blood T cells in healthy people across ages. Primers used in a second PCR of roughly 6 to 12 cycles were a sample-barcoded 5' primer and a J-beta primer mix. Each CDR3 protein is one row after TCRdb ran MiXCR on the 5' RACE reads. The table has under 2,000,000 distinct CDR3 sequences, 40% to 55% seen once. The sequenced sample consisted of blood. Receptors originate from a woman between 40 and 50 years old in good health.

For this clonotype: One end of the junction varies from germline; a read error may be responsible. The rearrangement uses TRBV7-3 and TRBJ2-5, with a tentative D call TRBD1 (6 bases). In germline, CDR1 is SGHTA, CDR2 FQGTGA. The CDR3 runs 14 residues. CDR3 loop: CASSLNRAGETQYF. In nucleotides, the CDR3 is TGTGCCAGCAGTTTAAACAGGGCAGGAGAGACCCAGTACTTC.

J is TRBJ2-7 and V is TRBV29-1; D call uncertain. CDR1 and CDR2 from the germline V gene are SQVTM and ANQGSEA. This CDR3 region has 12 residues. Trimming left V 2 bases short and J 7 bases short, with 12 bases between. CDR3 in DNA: TGCAGCGTTGAAAGGAGTCAGAATGAGCAGTACTTC. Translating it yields CSVERSQNEQYF.

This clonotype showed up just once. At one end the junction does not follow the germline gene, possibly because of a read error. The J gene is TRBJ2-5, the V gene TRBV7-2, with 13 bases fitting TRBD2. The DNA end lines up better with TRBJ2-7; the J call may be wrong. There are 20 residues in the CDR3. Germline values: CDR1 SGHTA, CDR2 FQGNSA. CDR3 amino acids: CAGSLALGTGLAGEIYEQYF. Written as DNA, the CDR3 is TGTGCCGGCAGCTTGGCCCTCGGGACCGGACTAGCGGGAGAGATTTACGAGCAGTACTTC.

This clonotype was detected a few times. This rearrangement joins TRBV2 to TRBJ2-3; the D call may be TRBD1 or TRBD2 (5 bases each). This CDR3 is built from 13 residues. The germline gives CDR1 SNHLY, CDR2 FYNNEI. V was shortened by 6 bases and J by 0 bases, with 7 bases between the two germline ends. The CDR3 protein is CASRGESTDTQYF. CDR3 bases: TGTGCCAGCAGAGGGGAGAGCACAGATACGCAGTATTTT.

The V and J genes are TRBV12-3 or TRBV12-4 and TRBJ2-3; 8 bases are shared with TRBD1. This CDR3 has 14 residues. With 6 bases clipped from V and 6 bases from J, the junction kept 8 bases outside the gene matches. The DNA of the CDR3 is TGTGCCAGCAGCACAGGGGGACTCCACGATACGCAGTATTTT. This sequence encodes CASSTGGLHDTQYF.

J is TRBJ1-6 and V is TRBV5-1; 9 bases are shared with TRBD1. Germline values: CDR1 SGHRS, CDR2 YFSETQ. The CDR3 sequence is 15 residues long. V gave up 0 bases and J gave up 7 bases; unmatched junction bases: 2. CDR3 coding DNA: TGCGCCAGCAGCTTGGACAGGGGGCAGAATTCACCCCTCCACTTT. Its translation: CASSLDRGQNSPLHF. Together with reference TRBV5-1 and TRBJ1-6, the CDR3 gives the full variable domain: KAGVTQTPRYLIKTRGQQVTLSCSPISGHRSVSWYQQTPGQGLQFLFEYFSETQRNKGNFPGRFSGRQFSNSRSEMNVSTLELGDSALYLCASSLDRGQNSPLHFGNGTRLTVT.

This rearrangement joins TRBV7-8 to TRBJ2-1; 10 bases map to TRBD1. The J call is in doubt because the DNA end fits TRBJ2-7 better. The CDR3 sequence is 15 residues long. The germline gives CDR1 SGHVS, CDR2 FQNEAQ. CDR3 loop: CASSFDRGRYNEQYF. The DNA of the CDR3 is TGTGCCAGCAGCTTCGACAGGGGGCGTTACAATGAGCAGTACTTC.

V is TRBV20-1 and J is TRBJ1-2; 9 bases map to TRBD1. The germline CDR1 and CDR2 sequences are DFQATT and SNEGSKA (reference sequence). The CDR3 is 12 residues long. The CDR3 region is CRLQGAAYGYTF. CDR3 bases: TGCAGACTACAGGGGGCGGCCTATGGCTACACCTTC.

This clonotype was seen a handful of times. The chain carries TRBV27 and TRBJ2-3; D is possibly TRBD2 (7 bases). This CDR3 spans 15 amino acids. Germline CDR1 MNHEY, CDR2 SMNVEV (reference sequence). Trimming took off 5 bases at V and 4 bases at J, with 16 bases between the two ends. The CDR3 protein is CASSKWGGPADTQYF. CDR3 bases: TGTGCCAGCAGTAAGTGGGGGGGCCCCGCAGATACGCAGTATTTT.

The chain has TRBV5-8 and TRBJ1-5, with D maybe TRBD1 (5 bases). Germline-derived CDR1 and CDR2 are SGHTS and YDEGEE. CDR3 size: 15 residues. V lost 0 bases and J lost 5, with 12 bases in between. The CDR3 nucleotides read TGTGCCAGCAGCTTGGGGGACCCGATCGATCAGCCCCAGCATTTT. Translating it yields CASSLGDPIDQPQHF.

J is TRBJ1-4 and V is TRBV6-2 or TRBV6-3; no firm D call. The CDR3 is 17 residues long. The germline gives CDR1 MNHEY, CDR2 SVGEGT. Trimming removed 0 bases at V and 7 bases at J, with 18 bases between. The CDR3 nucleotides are TGTGCCAGCAGTTACTCGAGGCAGGCCTCCCGGACTGAAAAACTGTTTTTT. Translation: CASSYSRQASRTEKLFF.

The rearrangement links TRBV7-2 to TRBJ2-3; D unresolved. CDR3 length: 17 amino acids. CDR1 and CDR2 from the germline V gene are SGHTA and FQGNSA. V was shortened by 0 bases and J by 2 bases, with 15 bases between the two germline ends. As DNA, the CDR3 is TGTGCCAGCAGCTTAGCGAGTGGTTGGGCCTTCACAGATACGCAGTATTTT. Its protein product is CASSLASGWAFTDTQYF.

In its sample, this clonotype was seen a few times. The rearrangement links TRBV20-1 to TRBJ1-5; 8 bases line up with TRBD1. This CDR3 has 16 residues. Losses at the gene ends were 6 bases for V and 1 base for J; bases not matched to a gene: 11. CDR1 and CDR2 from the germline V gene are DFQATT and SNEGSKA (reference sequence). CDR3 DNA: TGCAGTGCGGCCGAGTTTGGGACAGGAAGCAATCAGCCCCAGCATTTT. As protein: CSAAEFGTGSNQPQHF.

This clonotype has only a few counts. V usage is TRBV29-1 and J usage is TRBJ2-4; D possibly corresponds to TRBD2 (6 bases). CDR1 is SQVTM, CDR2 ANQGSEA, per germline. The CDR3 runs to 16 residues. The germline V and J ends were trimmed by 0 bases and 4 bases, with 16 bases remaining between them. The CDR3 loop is CSVEDLSGGPKNIQYF. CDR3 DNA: TGCAGCGTTGAAGATCTGAGTGGAGGGCCAAAAAACATTCAGTACTTC.

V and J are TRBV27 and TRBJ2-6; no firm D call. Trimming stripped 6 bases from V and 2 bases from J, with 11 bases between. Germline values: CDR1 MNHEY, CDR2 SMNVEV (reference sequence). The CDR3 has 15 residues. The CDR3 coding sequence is TGTGCCAGCAGCCCAGCAACTCCTGGGGCCAACGTCCTGACTTTC. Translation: CASSPATPGANVLTF.

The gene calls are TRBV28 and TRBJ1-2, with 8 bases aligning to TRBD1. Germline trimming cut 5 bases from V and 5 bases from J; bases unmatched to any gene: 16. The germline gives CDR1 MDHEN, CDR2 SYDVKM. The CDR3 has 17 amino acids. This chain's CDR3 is CASSVGPTQDRAYGYTF. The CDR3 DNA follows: TGTGCCAGCAGTGTGGGCCCAACTCAGGACAGGGCATATGGCTACACCTTC.

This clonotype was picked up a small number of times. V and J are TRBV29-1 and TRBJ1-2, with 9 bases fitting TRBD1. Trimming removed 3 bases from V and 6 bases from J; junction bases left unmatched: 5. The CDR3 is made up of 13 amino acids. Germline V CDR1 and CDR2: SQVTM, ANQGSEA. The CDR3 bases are TGCAGCGTTGAGGGGACAGGGATCAATGGCTACACCTTC. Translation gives CSVEGTGINGYTF. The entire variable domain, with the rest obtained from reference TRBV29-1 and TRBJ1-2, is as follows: SAVISQKPSRDICQRGTSLTIQCQVDSQVTMMFWYRQQPGQSLTLIATANQGSEATYESGFVIDKFPISRPNLTFSTLTVSNMSPEDSSIYLCSVEGTGINGYTFGSGTRLTVV.

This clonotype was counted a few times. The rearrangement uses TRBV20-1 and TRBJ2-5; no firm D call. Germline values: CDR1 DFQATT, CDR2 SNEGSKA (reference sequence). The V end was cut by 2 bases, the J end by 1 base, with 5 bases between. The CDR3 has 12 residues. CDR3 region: CSARTVQETQYF. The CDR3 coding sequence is TGCAGTGCTAGAACAGTCCAAGAGACCCAGTACTTC.

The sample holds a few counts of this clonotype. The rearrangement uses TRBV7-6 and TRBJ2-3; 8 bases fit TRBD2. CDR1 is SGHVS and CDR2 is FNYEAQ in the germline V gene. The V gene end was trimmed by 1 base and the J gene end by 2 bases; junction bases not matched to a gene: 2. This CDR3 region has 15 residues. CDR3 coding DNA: TGTGCCAGCAGCTTAGGTAGCGGGGTCACAGATACGCAGTATTTT. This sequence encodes CASSLGSGVTDTQYF.

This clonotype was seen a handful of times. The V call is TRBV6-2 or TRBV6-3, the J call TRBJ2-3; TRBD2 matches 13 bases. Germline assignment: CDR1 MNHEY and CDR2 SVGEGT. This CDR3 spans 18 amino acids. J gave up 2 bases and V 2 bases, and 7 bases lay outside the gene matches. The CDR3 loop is CASSYPKGLAGATDTQYF. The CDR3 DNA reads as TGTGCCAGCAGTTACCCAAAAGGACTAGCGGGGGCCACAGATACGCAGTATTTT.

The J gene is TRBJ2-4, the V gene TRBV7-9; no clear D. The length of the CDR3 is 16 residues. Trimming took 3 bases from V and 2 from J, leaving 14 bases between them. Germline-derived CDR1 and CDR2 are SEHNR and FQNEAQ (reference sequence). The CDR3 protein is CASSFTTGDTKNIQYF. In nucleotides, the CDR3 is TGTGCCAGCAGCTTCACAACTGGGGATACCAAAAACATTCAGTACTTC.

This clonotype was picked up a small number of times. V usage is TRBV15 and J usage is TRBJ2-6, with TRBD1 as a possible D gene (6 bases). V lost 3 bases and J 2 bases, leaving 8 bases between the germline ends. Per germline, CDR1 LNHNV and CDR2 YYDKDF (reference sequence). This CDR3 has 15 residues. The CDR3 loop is CATSSNRAGANVLTF. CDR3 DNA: TGTGCCACCAGCAGTAACAGGGCTGGGGCCAACGTCCTGACTTTC. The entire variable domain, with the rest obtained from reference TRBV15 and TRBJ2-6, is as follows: DAMVIQNPRYQVTQFGKPVTLSCSQTLNHNVMYWYQQKSSQAPKLLFHYYDKDFNNEADTPDNFQSRRPNTSFCFLDIRSPGLGDTAMYLCATSSNRAGANVLTFGAGSRLTVL.

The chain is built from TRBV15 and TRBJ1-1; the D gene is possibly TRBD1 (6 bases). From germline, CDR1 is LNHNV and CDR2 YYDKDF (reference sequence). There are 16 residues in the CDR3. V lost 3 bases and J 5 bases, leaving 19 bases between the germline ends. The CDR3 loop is CATSSPRGRRRTEAFF. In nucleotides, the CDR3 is TGTGCCACCAGCAGCCCACGGGGGCGTAGGAGGACTGAAGCTTTCTTT.

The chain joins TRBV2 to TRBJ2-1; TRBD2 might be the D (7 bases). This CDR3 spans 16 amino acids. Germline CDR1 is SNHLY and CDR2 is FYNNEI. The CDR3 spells CAIPSPRGRTYNEQFF. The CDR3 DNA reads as TGTGCTATCCCTTCCCCGCGGGGGCGCACCTACAATGAGCAGTTCTTC.

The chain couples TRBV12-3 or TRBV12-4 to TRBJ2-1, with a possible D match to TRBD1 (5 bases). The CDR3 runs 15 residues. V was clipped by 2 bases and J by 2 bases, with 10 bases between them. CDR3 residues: CASSLSTDAYNEQFF. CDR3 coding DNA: TGTGCCAGCAGTTTATCGACAGACGCCTACAATGAGCAGTTCTTC.

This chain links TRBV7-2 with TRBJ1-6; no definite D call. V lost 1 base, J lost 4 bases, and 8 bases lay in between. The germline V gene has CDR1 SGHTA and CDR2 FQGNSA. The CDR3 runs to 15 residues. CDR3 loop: CASSLVESYNSPLHF. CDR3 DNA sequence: TGTGCCAGCAGCTTAGTAGAAAGTTATAATTCACCCCTCCACTTT.

CDR3 amino acids: CASSLRDRGLGYGYTF. The CDR3 bases are TGTGCCAGCAGTTTGCGAGACAGGGGGCTTGGCTATGGCTACACCTTC. This chain connects TRBV27 to TRBJ1-2; the match to TRBD1 covers 10 bases. Germline V CDR1 and CDR2: MNHEY, SMNVEV (reference sequence). This CDR3 has 16 residues. Germline trimming cut 3 bases from V and 4 bases from J; bases unmatched to any gene: 8.

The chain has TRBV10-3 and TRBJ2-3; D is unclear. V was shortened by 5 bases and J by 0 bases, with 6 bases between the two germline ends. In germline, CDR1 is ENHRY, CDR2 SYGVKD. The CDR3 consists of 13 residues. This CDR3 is CAISSSSTDTQYF. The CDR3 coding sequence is TGTGCCATCAGTAGCAGTAGCACAGATACGCAGTATTTT.

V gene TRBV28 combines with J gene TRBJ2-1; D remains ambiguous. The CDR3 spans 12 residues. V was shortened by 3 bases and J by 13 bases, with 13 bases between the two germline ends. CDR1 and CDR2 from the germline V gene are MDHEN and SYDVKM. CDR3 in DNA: TGTGCCAGCAGTTTCGTGAAAGTTTCCCAGTTCTTC. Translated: CASSFVKVSQFF.

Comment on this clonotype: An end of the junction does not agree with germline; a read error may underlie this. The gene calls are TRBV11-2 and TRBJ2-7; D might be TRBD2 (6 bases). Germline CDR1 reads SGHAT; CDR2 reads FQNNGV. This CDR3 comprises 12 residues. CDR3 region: CAGSLEGYEQYF. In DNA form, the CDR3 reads TGTGCCGGCAGCTTGGAGGGATACGAGCAGTACTTC.

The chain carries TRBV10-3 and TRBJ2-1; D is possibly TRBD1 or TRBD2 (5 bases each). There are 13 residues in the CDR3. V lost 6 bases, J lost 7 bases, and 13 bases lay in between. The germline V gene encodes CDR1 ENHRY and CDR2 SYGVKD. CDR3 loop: CAIRSRDENEQFF. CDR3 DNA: TGTGCCATCAGATCCCGGGACGAGAATGAGCAGTTCTTC.

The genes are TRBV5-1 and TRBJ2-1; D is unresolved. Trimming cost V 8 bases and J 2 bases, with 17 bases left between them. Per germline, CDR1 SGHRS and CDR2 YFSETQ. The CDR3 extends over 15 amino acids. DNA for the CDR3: TGCGCCAGTTCCCCAGCCCCCAGGACCTACAATGAGCAGTTCTTC. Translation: CASSPAPRTYNEQFF.